This T cell receptor beta chain was sequenced in a study of blood T cell repertoires in COVID-19. Study background: The United States, Italy and Spain were the sources of the acute and convalescent COVID-19 samples.

Measured with immunoSEQ multiplex PCR; TCRdb has only the in-frame clones, and not every one. The sample carries roughly 280,000 clones, 75% to 90% recorded once. The receptor was derived from a woman aged 18 to 35 who had recovered from COVID-19. The source material was PBMCs or T cells enriched from blood (not recorded which).

In nucleotides, the CDR3 is TGTGCCAGCAGCCCAGGGACTAGCGGGGGCACGGGCACAGATACGCAGTATTTT. Translating it yields CASSPGTSGGTGTDTQYF. The chain links TRBV11-2 to TRBJ2-3; 14 nucleotides align to TRBD2. This CDR3 has 18 residues. V shed 5 bases, J shed 1 base, and the junction held 8 bases outside the gene matches. Germline loops: CDR1 SGHAT, CDR2 FQNNGV.